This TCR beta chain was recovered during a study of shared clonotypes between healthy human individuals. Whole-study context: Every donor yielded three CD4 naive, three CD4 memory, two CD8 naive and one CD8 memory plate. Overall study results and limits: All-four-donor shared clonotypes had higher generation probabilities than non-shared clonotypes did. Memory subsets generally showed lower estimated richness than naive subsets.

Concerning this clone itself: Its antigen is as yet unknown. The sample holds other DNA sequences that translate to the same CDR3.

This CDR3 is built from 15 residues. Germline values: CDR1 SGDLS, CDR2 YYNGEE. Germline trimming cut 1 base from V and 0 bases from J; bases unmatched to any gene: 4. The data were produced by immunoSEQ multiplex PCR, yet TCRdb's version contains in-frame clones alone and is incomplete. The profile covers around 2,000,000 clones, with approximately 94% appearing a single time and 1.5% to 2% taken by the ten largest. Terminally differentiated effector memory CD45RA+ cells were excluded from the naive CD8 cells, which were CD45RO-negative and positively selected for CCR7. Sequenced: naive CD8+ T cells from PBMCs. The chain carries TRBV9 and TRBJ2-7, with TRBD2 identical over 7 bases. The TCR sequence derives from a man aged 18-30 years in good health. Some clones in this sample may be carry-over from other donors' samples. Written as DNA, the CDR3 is TGTGCCAGCAGCGTAAGCGGGGATAGCTCCTACGAGCAGTACTTC. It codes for CASSVSGDSSYEQYF.